This T cell receptor (beta chain) derives from a study of blood T cell repertoires in COVID-19. TCRdb's copy holds only in-frame clones and misses some; the assay was immunoSEQ multiplex PCR. The sample lists about 280,000 clones; around 89% were seen once. CDR3 length: 16 residues. CDR1 and CDR2 from the germline V gene are KGHSH and LQKENI. With 2 bases clipped from V and 0 bases from J, the junction kept 6 bases outside the gene matches. The TCR was taken from a man aged 40-55 years with acute or convalescent COVID-19. The V call is TRBV18, the J call TRBJ1-2; 7 positions match TRBD1. The sample comprised peripheral blood. CDR3 sequence (DNA): TGTGCCAGCTCACCATCGACAGGGATTGCTAACTATGGCTACACCTTC. It codes for CASSPSTGIANYGYTF.